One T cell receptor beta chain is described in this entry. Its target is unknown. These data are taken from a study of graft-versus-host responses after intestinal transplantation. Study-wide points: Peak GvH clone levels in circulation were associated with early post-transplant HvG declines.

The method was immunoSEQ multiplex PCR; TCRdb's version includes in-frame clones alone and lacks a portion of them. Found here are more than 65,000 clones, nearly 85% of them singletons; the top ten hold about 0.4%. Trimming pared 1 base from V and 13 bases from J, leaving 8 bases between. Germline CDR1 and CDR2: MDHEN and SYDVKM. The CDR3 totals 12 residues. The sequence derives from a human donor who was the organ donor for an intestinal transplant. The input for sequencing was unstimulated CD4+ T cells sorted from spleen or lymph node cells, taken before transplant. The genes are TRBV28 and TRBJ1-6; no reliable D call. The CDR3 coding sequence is TGTGCCAGCAGTTTATCCAGTTCGCCCCTCCACTTT. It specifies CASSLSSSPLHF. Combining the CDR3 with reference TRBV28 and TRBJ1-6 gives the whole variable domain DVKVTQSSRYLVKRTGEKVFLECVQDMDHENMFWYRQDPGLGLRLIYFSYDVKMKEKGDIPEGYSVSREKKERFSLILESASTNQTSMYLCASSLSSSPLHFGNGTRLTVT.